This T cell receptor beta chain derives from a study of blood T cell repertoires in COVID-19. At the level of the study: The study drew acute and convalescent COVID-19 samples from the United States, Italy and Spain. Sources were T cells, B-cell-depleted T cells, or PBMCs; the material itself was cDNA or gDNA.

Trimming cost V 7 bases and J 3 bases; bases outside gene matches: 3. From germline, CDR1 is KGHDR and CDR2 SFDVKD. The CDR3 extends over 14 amino acids. In the authors' methods: Amplification of reference gene primers was used by the study to estimate nucleated cell counts. TCRdb's table, derived via immunoSEQ multiplex PCR, lists solely in-frame clones and lacks some. V and J calls and clone size are given by that table; D and trimming were obtained from the DNA. The table lists about 170,000 clones, approximately 88% of them singletons, with about 14% in the top ten. The chain is built from TRBV24-1 and TRBJ2-2, with 8 bases matching TRBD1. The TCR originated in a man aged 18 to 29 with active or convalescent COVID-19. The sample consisted of peripheral blood. The CDR3 reads CATRQQGDTGELFF. The DNA of the CDR3 is TGTGCCACCAGACAACAGGGGGACACCGGGGAGCTGTTTTTT.